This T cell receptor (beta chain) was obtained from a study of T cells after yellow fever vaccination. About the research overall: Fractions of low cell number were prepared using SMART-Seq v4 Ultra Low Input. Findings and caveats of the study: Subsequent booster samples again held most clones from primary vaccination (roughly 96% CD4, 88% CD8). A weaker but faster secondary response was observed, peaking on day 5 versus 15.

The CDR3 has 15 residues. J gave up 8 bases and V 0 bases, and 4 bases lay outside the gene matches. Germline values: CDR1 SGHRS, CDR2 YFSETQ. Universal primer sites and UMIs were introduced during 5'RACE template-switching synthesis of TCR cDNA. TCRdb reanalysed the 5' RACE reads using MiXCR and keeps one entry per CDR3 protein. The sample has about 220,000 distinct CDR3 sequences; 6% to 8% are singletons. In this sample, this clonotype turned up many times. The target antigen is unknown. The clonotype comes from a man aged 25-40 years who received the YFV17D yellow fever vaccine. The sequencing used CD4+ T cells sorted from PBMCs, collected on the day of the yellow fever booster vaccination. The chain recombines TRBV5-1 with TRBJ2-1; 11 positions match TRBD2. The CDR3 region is CASSLVAGGNHEQFF. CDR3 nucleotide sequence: TGCGCCAGCAGCTTGGTAGCGGGAGGGAACCATGAGCAGTTCTTC.